A single sample is the source of the 2 T cell receptor beta chains below, sequenced in a study of OX40 agonist ivuxolimab in advanced cancers. The data were produced by immunoSEQ multiplex PCR, yet TCRdb's version contains in-frame clones alone and is incomplete. This sample has about 68,000 clones; 86% occur once, and the top ten carry around 2.1%. Sequenced material: CD4+ or CD8+ T cells sorted from blood, taken in a trial of the OX40 agonist ivuxolimab. The receptor set was obtained from an adult with an advanced solid tumor such as melanoma, head and neck, liver or kidney cancer.

V usage is TRBV28 and J usage is TRBJ2-1; D tentatively reads TRBD1 or TRBD2 (5 bases each). Germline lookup yields CDR1 MDHEN and CDR2 SYDVKM. This CDR3 comprises 14 residues. V was pared by 3 bases and J by 6 bases, with 12 bases between. CDR3 amino acids: CASSLWGAGNEQFF. In DNA, the CDR3 is TGTGCCAGCAGTTTGTGGGGCGCGGGCAATGAGCAGTTCTTC.

Details on this clone: Additional DNA sequences in this sample encode the identical CDR3. The genes are TRBV9 and TRBJ1-1, with D perhaps matching TRBD1 (6 bases). This CDR3 comprises 13 residues. Germline CDR1 is SGDLS and CDR2 is YYNGEE. The V and J ends lost 4 bases and 4 bases respectively, with 11 bases between them. The chain's CDR3 is CASSPGGRTEAFF. For the CDR3, the DNA is TGTGCCAGCAGCCCCGGGGGGCGCACTGAAGCTTTCTTT.